The 15 T cell receptor beta chains below all came from one sample that was sequenced in a study of persistence of HIV-infected CD4 T cells. Sequencing used immunoSEQ version 4 in survey mode. Produced via immunoSEQ multiplex PCR; TCRdb's table is partial and in-frame only. The sample lists approximately 12,000 clones; over 60% were seen once. Antigens of these TCRs are unknown. The stimulus was lysate of CMV-infected fibroblasts, around 11 ug/mL. Responding CD4+ T cells were sorted by upregulation of both CD40 ligand and CD69. Sequencing used CD4+ T cells sorted from PBMCs after roughly 19-hour stimulation, obtained from a patient who received antiretroviral therapy. These receptors originate from an adult man with HIV who was CMV-seropositive.

The genes are TRBV12-3 or TRBV12-4 and TRBJ2-1; D is unclear. CDR3 length: 13 amino acids. Trimming removed 3 bases from V and 9 bases from J, with 12 bases in between. The DNA of the CDR3 is TGTGCCAGCAGTTTTCGATTAGACGGTGAGCAGTTCTTC. Translation: CASSFRLDGEQFF.

The chain couples TRBV7-6 to TRBJ2-2; TRBD2 matches at 8 bases. Trimming took 3 bases from V and 1 from J; bases not matched to a gene: 4. CDR1 SGHVS and CDR2 FNYEAQ come from the germline V gene. The CDR3 length is 16 residues. Here the CDR3 DNA reads TGTGCCAGCAGCTTTAGCGGGGTACTGAACACCGGGGAGCTGTTTTTT. Protein: CASSFSGVLNTGELFF.

The chain carries TRBV6-1 and TRBJ1-2, with D possibly matching TRBD1 (6 bases). Trimming removed 3 bases at V and 5 bases at J, with 13 bases between. The germline V gene has CDR1 MNHNS and CDR2 SASEGT. The CDR3 covers 14 residues. The CDR3 DNA is TGTGCCAGCAGTGAGGGCCCGCAGGGGTATGGCTACACCTTC. Its translation: CASSEGPQGYGYTF.

CDR3 region: CASSIDPGATGELFF. The DNA of the CDR3 is TGTGCCAGTAGTATAGATCCGGGGGCTACCGGGGAGCTGTTTTTT. This sequence joins TRBV19 and TRBJ2-2; D could derive from TRBD1 or TRBD2 (6 bases each). CDR3 length: 15 residues. Per the germline V gene, CDR1 is LNHDA and CDR2 is SQIVND (reference sequence). V was trimmed by 0 bases and J by 5 bases, leaving 10 bases between them. Using reference TRBV19 and TRBJ2-2 for the parts outside the CDR3, the full variable domain is DGGITQSPKYLFRKEGQNVTLSCEQNLNHDAMYWYRQDPGQGLRLIYYSQIVNDFQKGDIAEGYSVSREKKESFPLTVTSAQKNPTAFYLCASSIDPGATGELFFGEGSRLTVL.

The V call is TRBV5-1, the J call TRBJ1-1; no clear D gene. V lost 0 bases to trimming and J lost 4 bases, with 13 bases between them. In germline, CDR1 is SGHRS, CDR2 YFSETQ. The CDR3 is 15 amino acids. Written as DNA, the CDR3 is TGCGCCAGCAGCTTGGGGGCGAATTTGGGCACTGAAGCTTTCTTT. Translating it yields CASSLGANLGTEAFF.

This clone was counted a few times. The J gene is TRBJ1-5, the V gene TRBV10-2; D might be TRBD1 (5 bases). V lost 2 bases, J lost 2 bases, and 13 bases lay in between. Germline V gene data show CDR1 as WSHSY and CDR2 as SAAADI. The CDR3 totals 16 residues. The CDR3 sequence: CASSESQGVGNQPQHF. CDR3 nucleotides: TGCGCCAGCAGTGAGAGCCAGGGTGTCGGCAATCAGCCCCAGCATTTT.

This clone is judged large (0.1 to 1%). CDR3 residues: CASSQDRSSGGHYNEQFF. CDR3 sequence (DNA): TGCGCCAGCAGCCAAGATAGGTCTAGCGGGGGCCACTACAATGAGCAGTTCTTC. The chain couples TRBV4-1 to TRBJ2-1, with 10 positions matching TRBD2. The CDR3 consists of 18 residues. Germline V gene lookup returns CDR1 MGHRA and CDR2 YSYEKL. V trimming: 0 bases; J trimming: 3 bases; junction bases outside the gene matches: 8.

The chain has TRBV19 and TRBJ1-2; TRBD1 is a possible D gene (6 bases). Germline CDR1 LNHDA, CDR2 SQIVND (reference sequence). V was clipped by 4 bases and J by 4 bases, with 16 bases between them. This CDR3 comprises 15 residues. CDR3 protein: CASSRDTRIGYGYTF. The CDR3 coding sequence is TGTGCCAGTAGTAGGGACACCCGCATTGGCTATGGCTACACCTTC.

To note about this clone: The same CDR3 can be traced to other DNA sequences in this sample. The chain has TRBV10-3 and TRBJ1-5; TRBD1 is a possible D gene (6 bases). This CDR3 region has 17 residues. Looked up from germline, CDR1 is ENHRY and CDR2 is SYGVKD. Trimming removed 4 bases from V and 3 bases from J, with 19 bases in between. The CDR3 protein is CAISVRADRASNQPQHF. The CDR3 nucleotides are TGTGCCATCAGTGTACGAGCGGACAGAGCTTCCAATCAGCCCCAGCATTTT.

A few counts support this clone. The chain's CDR3 is CASSSGTSGPTDTQYF. CDR3 sequence (DNA): TGTGCCAGCAGTTCCGGGACTAGCGGGCCCACAGATACGCAGTATTTT. The V call is TRBV5-4, the J call TRBJ2-3; 12 positions match TRBD2. The V and J ends lost 5 bases and 2 bases, in that order; junction bases with no gene match: 6. CDR1 and CDR2 (germline): SGHNT, YYREEE (reference sequence). The CDR3 totals 16 residues.

Points on this clone: This may be a read error, as it is one base from a much larger clone. The rearrangement uses TRBV5-1 and TRBJ1-5; D gene uncertain. Germline assignment: CDR1 SGHRS and CDR2 YFSETQ. This CDR3 contains 15 residues. V dropped 0 bases and J dropped 7 bases, with 14 bases sitting between them. The CDR3 DNA follows: TGCGCCAGCAGCTTGGAGGCAGAGGCGAGACAGCCCCAGCATTTT. Residues: CASSLEAEARQPQHF.

The chain joins TRBV29-1 to TRBJ2-7, with 10 bases that match TRBD1. The CDR3 is 15 amino acids. The junction had 15 bases not matched to a gene; V was cut back by 8 bases and J by 5 bases. From germline, CDR1 is SQVTM and CDR2 ANQGSEA. This chain's CDR3 is CSPRAPGQGIHEQYF. In DNA form, the CDR3 reads TGCAGCCCTAGGGCTCCGGGACAGGGGATCCACGAGCAGTACTTC.

The rearrangement uses TRBV15 and TRBJ2-7; D is possibly TRBD1 or TRBD2 (5 bases each). CDR1 is LNHNV and CDR2 is YYDKDF in the germline V gene (reference sequence). This CDR3 region has 15 residues. V was cut by 0 bases and J by 3 bases, with 12 bases left in between. The CDR3 sequence: CATSRDPGPDYEQYF. The CDR3 coding sequence is TGTGCCACCAGCAGAGATCCGGGACCAGACTACGAGCAGTACTTC.

This clone was counted a single time. V is TRBV7-3 and J is TRBJ2-3; 9 bases map to TRBD2. Germline assignment: CDR1 SGHTA and CDR2 FQGTGA. This CDR3 contains 21 residues. V shed 0 bases, J shed 2 bases, and the junction held 18 bases outside the gene matches. Written as DNA, the CDR3 is TGTGCCAGCAGCTTAACGCCGTGGGGCGGGGGGGACCACCGAGACACAGATACGCAGTATTTT. It is translated as CASSLTPWGGGDHRDTDTQYF.

Turning to this clone: Other nucleotide sequences in the sample specify the same CDR3. The V gene is TRBV6-6, the J gene TRBJ2-3; D is unresolved. The CDR3 contains 15 residues. The V gene's germline CDR1 is MNHNY and CDR2 SVGAGI (reference sequence). With 2 bases removed from V and 0 bases from J, the gap between germline ends came to 9 bases. For the CDR3, the DNA is TGTGCCAGCAGTTACGATAGGCCCAGCACAGATACGCAGTATTTT. The encoded protein is CASSYDRPSTDTQYF.